The next 20 T cell receptor beta chains were all read from a single sample in a study of T cell changes during pregnancy in multiple sclerosis. The assay was immunoSEQ multiplex PCR, and TCRdb's table has in-frame clones only and misses some. The sample contains around 61,000 clones, just under 90% of which appear only once. The source material was peripheral blood from another person, used as feeder cells. These receptor sequences come from a human donor whose cells served as feeder cells for cultures in a pregnancy study.

This clone was observed once. The chain links TRBV6-5 to TRBJ1-1; no definite D call. Germline CDR1 and CDR2: MNHEY and SVGAGI. This CDR3 has 15 amino acids. Trimming took off 2 bases at V and 3 bases at J, with 13 bases between the two ends. Here the CDR3 DNA reads TGTGCCAGCAGTTACAGGTCCCACAAAGACACTGAAGCTTTCTTT. Its translation: CASSYRSHKDTEAFF.

The chain employs TRBV25-1 and TRBJ1-2; a weak D match, TRBD1 (5 bases). Germline CDR1 and CDR2: MGHDK and SYGVNS. CDR3 length equals 13 residues. V gave up 4 bases and J gave up 8 bases, with 14 bases separating them. The CDR3 here is CASSASAGRGYTF. The CDR3 coding sequence is TGTGCCAGCAGTGCTTCTGCAGGGCGCGGCTACACCTTC.

This chain links TRBV6-1 with TRBJ2-1; D not resolved. CDR3 length: 16 amino acids. Germline V lookup: CDR1 MNHNS, CDR2 SASEGT. V was shortened by 0 bases and J by 3 bases, with 12 bases between the two germline ends. This CDR3 reads CASSEAVQLLYNEQFF. As DNA, the CDR3 is TGTGCCAGCAGTGAAGCAGTCCAGCTACTCTACAATGAGCAGTTCTTC.

The chain links TRBV18 to TRBJ2-7; D ambiguous. The CDR3 is 13 amino acids. Trimming took 2 bases from V and 7 from J, leaving 12 bases between them. CDR1 and CDR2 from the germline V gene are KGHSH and LQKENI. In DNA form, the CDR3 reads TGTGCCAGCTCACCAGTCGGTTTTGGGGAGCAGTACTTC. Translation: CASSPVGFGEQYF.

This chain joins TRBV9 and TRBJ1-3; perhaps TRBD1 as D (6 bases). The CDR3 is 17 residues long. Per the germline V gene, CDR1 is SGDLS and CDR2 is YYNGEE. V was pared by 0 bases and J by 0 bases, with 13 bases between. The CDR3, as DNA: TGTGCCAGCAGCGTAGTTGACAGGCAGTTCTCTGGAAACACCATATATTTT. Amino acids: CASSVVDRQFSGNTIYF.

The rearrangement links TRBV4-1 to TRBJ2-6; tentatively, D is TRBD2 (5 bases). Per germline, CDR1 MGHRA and CDR2 YSYEKL. Trimming took off 8 bases at V and 4 bases at J, with 6 bases between the two ends. The CDR3 is made up of 12 amino acids. The CDR3 region has the DNA TGCGCCAGCTTAGCGGGGGCCAACGTCCTGACTTTC. It codes for CASLAGANVLTF.

The chain links TRBV28 to TRBJ2-5; 9 bases are shared with TRBD2. The CDR3 runs to 15 residues. Germline-derived CDR1 and CDR2 are MDHEN and SYDVKM. V lost 2 bases and J lost 4; bases outside the gene matches: 5. In nucleotides, the CDR3 is TGTGCCAGCAGTTTAGCGGGGGGGCAAGGAGAGACCCAGTACTTC. Protein sequence: CASSLAGGQGETQYF.

This clone was found a few times. The chain employs TRBV4-3 and TRBJ1-5; D remains ambiguous. The CDR3 spans 13 residues. Germline V gene lookup returns CDR1 LGHNA and CDR2 YSLEER. Trimming left V 1 base short and J 7 bases short, with 8 bases between. CDR3 DNA sequence: TGCGCCAGCAGCCAAGGGGTGGCCCAGCCCCAGCATTTT. It translates to CASSQGVAQPQHF.

The V call is TRBV5-1, the J call TRBJ1-4, with TRBD1 identical over 8 bases. The CDR3 loop spans 14 amino acids. Germline trimming cut 4 bases from V and 8 bases from J; bases unmatched to any gene: 7. Per germline, CDR1 SGHRS and CDR2 YFSETQ. The CDR3 reads CASSQDRENEKLFF. The CDR3 region has the DNA TGCGCCAGCAGCCAGGACAGGGAGAACGAAAAACTGTTTTTT.

The genes are TRBV4-1 and TRBJ1-1; D call uncertain. CDR3 length: 15 amino acids. Per the germline V gene, CDR1 is MGHRA and CDR2 is YSYEKL. Trimming pared 0 bases from V and 2 bases from J, leaving 10 bases between. The CDR3 here is CASSQEIRANTEAFF. CDR3 DNA sequence: TGCGCCAGCAGCCAAGAAATCCGGGCAAACACTGAAGCTTTCTTT.

The chain combines TRBV18 with TRBJ2-7, with unresolved D. V was pared by 2 bases and J by 0 bases, with 11 bases between. This CDR3 spans 15 amino acids. From germline, CDR1 is KGHSH and CDR2 LQKENI. CDR3 region: CASSPGALSSYEQYF. The DNA of the CDR3 is TGTGCCAGCTCACCAGGAGCACTAAGCTCCTACGAGCAGTACTTC.

The table lists this clone with a count of one. The gene calls are TRBV9 and TRBJ2-5, with 7 nucleotides matching TRBD2. Losses at the gene ends were 6 bases for V and 5 bases for J; bases not matched to a gene: 13. CDR1 is SGDLS and CDR2 is YYNGEE in the germline V gene. The CDR3 extends over 15 amino acids. CDR3 sequence (DNA): TGTGCCAGCACCTTAGCTGGCGGGAGCTTTGAGACCCAGTACTTC. It translates to CASTLAGGSFETQYF.

The chain combines TRBV4-1 with TRBJ2-1, with TRBD2 matching over 10 bases. Germline values: CDR1 MGHRA, CDR2 YSYEKL. V shed 2 bases and J 1 base; nucleotides not matched to a gene: 2. The CDR3 runs to 16 residues. CDR3 in amino acids: CASSQQRGGSYNEQFF. In DNA, the CDR3 is TGCGCCAGCAGCCAACAGCGGGGGGGATCCTACAATGAGCAGTTCTTC.

This clone has a single count. The chain uses TRBV28 and TRBJ2-7; TRBD2 aligns across 8 bases. The V gene end was trimmed by 8 bases and the J gene end by 3 bases; junction bases not matched to a gene: 9. CDR3 length: 14 amino acids. Germline V gene data show CDR1 as MDHEN and CDR2 as SYDVKM. The CDR3 coding sequence is TGTGCCAGCGCTGGGGCGGGGGGCAACTACGAGCAGTACTTC. Protein: CASAGAGGNYEQYF. Together with reference TRBV28 and TRBJ2-7, the CDR3 gives the full variable domain: DVKVTQSSRYLVKRTGEKVFLECVQDMDHENMFWYRQDPGLGLRLIYFSYDVKMKEKGDIPEGYSVSREKKERFSLILESASTNQTSMYLCASAGAGGNYEQYFGPGTRLTVT.

The chain recombines TRBV27 with TRBJ1-1; maybe TRBD1 (6 bases). The CDR3 loop spans 17 amino acids. Germline CDR1 reads MNHEY; CDR2 reads SMNVEV (reference sequence). With 0 bases removed from V and 5 bases from J, the gap between germline ends came to 19 bases. The CDR3 DNA reads TGTGCCAGCAGTTTATCCCTACGGCCGGGGGCGAGGACTGAAGCTTTCTTT. Its protein product is CASSLSLRPGARTEAFF.

The chain employs TRBV7-3 and TRBJ1-3; no reliable D call. There are 16 residues in the CDR3. The V gene's germline CDR1 is SGHTA and CDR2 FQGTGA. The V end was cut by 5 bases, the J end by 2 bases, with 16 bases between. CDR3 loop: CASSRSGDQPGNTIYF. Here the CDR3 DNA reads TGTGCCAGCAGCCGCAGCGGAGACCAACCTGGAAACACCATATATTTT.

This chain links TRBV7-9 with TRBJ2-6; weak D call: TRBD1 (5 bases). CDR3 length: 15 residues. V was shortened by 3 bases and J by 0 bases, with 6 bases between the two germline ends. The germline CDR1 and CDR2 sequences are SEHNR and FQNEAQ (reference sequence). The CDR3: CASSLTVSGANVLTF. The CDR3 nucleotides are TGTGCCAGCAGCTTGACAGTCTCTGGGGCCAACGTCCTGACTTTC.

The V and J genes are TRBV5-6 and TRBJ1-2; tentatively, D is TRBD1 (6 bases). Germline V CDR1 and CDR2: SGHDT, YYEEEE. The V end was cut by 2 bases, the J end by 3 bases, with 8 bases between. The CDR3 is 13 residues long. The CDR3 DNA reads as TGTGCCAGCAGCTTTAACAGGGACTATGGCTACACCTTC. Translation gives CASSFNRDYGYTF.

The genes are TRBV4-3 and TRBJ2-1; the match to TRBD2 covers 7 bases. CDR1 LGHNA and CDR2 YSLEER come from the germline V gene. V gave up 6 bases and J gave up 1 base; unmatched junction bases: 12. This CDR3 spans 17 amino acids. CDR3 DNA: TGCGCCAGCAGTTCAACCGGTAGCGGGCATTCCTACAATGAGCAGTTCTTC. This gives the protein CASSSTGSGHSYNEQFF.

This chain links TRBV2 with TRBJ1-5, with D possibly matching TRBD1 (5 bases). CDR3 length: 14 amino acids. V shed 2 bases and J shed 4 bases, with 9 bases lying between them. Germline loops: CDR1 SNHLY, CDR2 FYNNEI. CDR3 coding DNA: TGTGCCAGCAGTGAACAGGGTGGTAATCAGCCCCAGCATTTT. Translated, it gives CASSEQGGNQPQHF.